This note documents a single TCR beta chain sequence. Seattle enrolled patients during active infection and tracked them longitudinally. This record belongs to a study of blood T cell repertoires in COVID-19. Study-wide context: T cells, B-cell-depleted T cells, or PBMCs supplied cDNA or gDNA.

The CDR3 runs to 15 residues. Germline CDR1 and CDR2: SGHNT and YYREEE (reference sequence). Trimming removed 0 bases at V and 1 base at J, with 10 bases between. Only in-frame clones appear in the TCRdb table, and some are missing; sequencing was by immunoSEQ multiplex PCR. This table holds roughly 200,000 clones, roughly 82% found once. The sequenced material came from peripheral blood. The V and J genes are TRBV5-4 and TRBJ1-1; no clear D gene. The source is an older woman with COVID-19, enrolled during active disease. This CDR3 is CASSLAGRGNTEAFF. The CDR3 DNA reads as TGTGCCAGCAGCTTGGCCGGACGGGGGAACACTGAAGCTTTCTTT.